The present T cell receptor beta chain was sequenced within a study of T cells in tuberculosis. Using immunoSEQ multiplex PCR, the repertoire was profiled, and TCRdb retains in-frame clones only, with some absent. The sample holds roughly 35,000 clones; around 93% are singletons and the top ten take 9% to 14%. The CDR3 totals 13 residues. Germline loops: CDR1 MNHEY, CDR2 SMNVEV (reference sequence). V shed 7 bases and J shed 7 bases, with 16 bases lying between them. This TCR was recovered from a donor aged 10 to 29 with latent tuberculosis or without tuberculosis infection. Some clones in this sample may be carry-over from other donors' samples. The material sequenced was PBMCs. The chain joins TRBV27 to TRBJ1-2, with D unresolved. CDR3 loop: CASNPVQSGGYTF. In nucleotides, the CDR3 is TGTGCCAGCAACCCCGTCCAATCGGGTGGCTACACCTTC.